This T cell receptor (beta chain) was captured by sequencing in a study of blood T cell repertoires in COVID-19. Study summary: COVID-19 samples from acute and convalescent phases originated in the United States, Italy and Spain. PBMCs, B-cell-depleted T cells, or T cells were the source of the cDNA or gDNA that made up the material.

Original analysis: Reference gene primer amplification gave estimated nucleated cell counts. This table comes from immunoSEQ multiplex PCR, and its TCRdb copy is limited to in-frame clones, with some not included. The D gene and trimming were derived from the DNA, and the V and J assignments and clone size from that table. The repertoire holds 200,000 to 300,000 clones, with around 88% as singletons. Germline V CDR1 and CDR2: SNHLY, FYNNEI. This CDR3 has 13 residues. The junction had 1 base not matched to a gene; V was cut back by 4 bases and J by 3 bases. This clonotype was obtained from a woman in her twenties or thirties who had recovered from COVID-19. Sequencing was performed on peripheral blood. The gene calls are TRBV2 and TRBJ2-5, with 8 positions matching TRBD2. CDR3 loop: CASSVSGEETQYF. CDR3 in DNA: TGTGCCAGCAGTGTTAGCGGGGAAGAGACCCAGTACTTC.